This T cell receptor beta chain was obtained from a study of blood T cell repertoires in COVID-19. Study as a whole: The cDNA or gDNA used as material had been derived from T cells, B-cell-depleted T cells, or PBMCs.

Authors' methods: Nucleated cell counts were estimated from reference gene primer amplification. Assay: immunoSEQ multiplex PCR; the TCRdb copy retains only in-frame clones and omits some. That table is the source of V, J and clone size, and D and trimming were worked out from the DNA. The sample carries tens of thousands of clones, over 75% recorded once. This CDR3 spans 15 amino acids. V shed 7 bases and J 2 bases; nucleotides not matched to a gene: 7. Germline CDR1 SNHLY, CDR2 FYNNEI. This clonotype was obtained from a human donor in a cohort sampled during active COVID-19. This chain connects TRBV2 to TRBJ1-2, with 10 bases identical to TRBD1. The sequenced sample consisted of peripheral blood. CDR3 residues: CASKGQGMANYGYTF. In DNA form, the CDR3 reads TGTGCCAGCAAGGGACAGGGGATGGCGAACTATGGCTACACCTTC.